A few counts support the clone carrying this TCR beta chain. The data were taken from a study of T cells in Graves' hyperthyroidism and ophthalmopathy. Amplification of TCR beta CDR3 regions used RNA as the template. The HTBI set primed first-round TCR CDR3 RT-PCR. TCRdb redid the calling of the multiplex PCR reads with MiXCR, one entry per CDR3 protein. The sample records about 740,000 distinct CDR3 sequences, about 15% being singletons. No progression to ophthalmopathy during 18 months of follow-up defined stable disease. Germline values: CDR1 LGHDT, CDR2 YNNKEL (reference sequence). Trimming shortened V by 0 bases and J by 8 bases, and 11 bases separated the two germline ends. The CDR3 sequence is 15 residues long.

The TCR was taken from a woman younger than 30 with Graves' hyperthyroidism. The rearrangement links TRBV3-1 to TRBJ1-6; tentatively, D is TRBD1 (5 bases). The sequencing input was blood. CDR3 in amino acids: CASSQDLGGYSPLHF. In DNA, the CDR3 is TGTGCCAGCAGCCAAGATTTGGGGGGTTATTCACCCCTCCACTTT.